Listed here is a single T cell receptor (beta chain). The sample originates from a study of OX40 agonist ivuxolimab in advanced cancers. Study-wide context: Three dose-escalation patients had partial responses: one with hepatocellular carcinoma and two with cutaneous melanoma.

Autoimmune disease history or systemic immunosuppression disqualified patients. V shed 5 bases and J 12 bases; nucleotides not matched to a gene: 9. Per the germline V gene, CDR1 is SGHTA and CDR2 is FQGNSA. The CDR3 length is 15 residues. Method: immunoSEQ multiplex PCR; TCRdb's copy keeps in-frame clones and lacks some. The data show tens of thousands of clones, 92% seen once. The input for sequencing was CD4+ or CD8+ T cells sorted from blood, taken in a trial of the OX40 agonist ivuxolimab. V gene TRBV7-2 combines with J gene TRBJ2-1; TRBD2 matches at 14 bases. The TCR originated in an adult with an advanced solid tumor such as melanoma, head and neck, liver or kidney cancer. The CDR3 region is CASSPTTSGRARQFF. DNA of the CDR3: TGTGCCAGCAGCCCCACGACTAGCGGGAGGGCCAGGCAGTTCTTC.